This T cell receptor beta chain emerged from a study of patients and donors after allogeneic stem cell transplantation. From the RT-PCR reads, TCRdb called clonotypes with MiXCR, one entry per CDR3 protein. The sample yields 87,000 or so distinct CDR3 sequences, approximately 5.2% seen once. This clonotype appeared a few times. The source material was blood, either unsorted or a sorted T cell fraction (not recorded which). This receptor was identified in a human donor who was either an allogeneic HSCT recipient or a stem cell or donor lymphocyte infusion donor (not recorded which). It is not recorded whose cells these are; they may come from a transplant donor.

CDR3 nucleotide sequence: TGCAGTGCTAGAGTACCTACCCCAAGCGGGGGGGCGGGGACCCAGTACTTC. Encoded protein: CSARVPTPSGGAGTQYF. V and J are TRBV20-1 and TRBJ2-5, with 10 bases identical to TRBD2. J gave up 7 bases and V 1 base, and 15 bases lay outside the gene matches. The CDR3 totals 17 residues. The germline gives CDR1 DFQATT, CDR2 SNEGSKA (reference sequence).